The source of this T cell receptor (beta chain) is a study of T cell responses to AZD1222 COVID-19 vaccine. The junction had 10 bases not matched to a gene; V was cut back by 3 bases and J by 3 bases. Germline V lookup: CDR1 KGHSH, CDR2 LQKENI. There are 17 residues in the CDR3. Clones were sequenced by immunoSEQ multiplex PCR, and TCRdb holds only the in-frame ones, with some missing. The data show about 130,000 clones, 80% to 95% seen once. General observations from the study: Repertoires were sampled only after the peak T cell response.

The sample holds a few counts of this clone. What it recognizes is unknown. Sequenced material: peripheral blood, taken on day 0 of MenACWY control vaccination. The TCR originated in an adult in good health. The chain has TRBV18 and TRBJ1-5; 8 positions match TRBD1. The CDR3 spells CASSPSDRGPNNQPQHF. The CDR3 bases are TGTGCCAGCTCACCCTCCGACAGGGGCCCTAACAATCAGCCCCAGCATTTT.